The entry below gives a single T cell receptor (beta chain) sequence along with its context. CDR1 and CDR2 from the germline V gene are MDHEN and SYDVKM. V lost 5 bases to trimming and J lost 0 bases, with 10 bases between them. The CDR3 is 14 amino acids. This record belongs to a study of blood T cell repertoires in COVID-19. Assay used: immunoSEQ multiplex PCR; TCRdb lists only in-frame clones, some missing. The sample has around 62,000 clones, over 75% seen once. The TCR was taken from a middle-aged man with acute or convalescent COVID-19. V usage is TRBV28 and J usage is TRBJ2-5; D might be TRBD1 (6 bases). The sample was peripheral blood. CDR3 nucleotides: TGTGCCAGCAGTGGGACAATTTACCAAGAGACCCAGTACTTC. Encoded protein: CASSGTIYQETQYF.